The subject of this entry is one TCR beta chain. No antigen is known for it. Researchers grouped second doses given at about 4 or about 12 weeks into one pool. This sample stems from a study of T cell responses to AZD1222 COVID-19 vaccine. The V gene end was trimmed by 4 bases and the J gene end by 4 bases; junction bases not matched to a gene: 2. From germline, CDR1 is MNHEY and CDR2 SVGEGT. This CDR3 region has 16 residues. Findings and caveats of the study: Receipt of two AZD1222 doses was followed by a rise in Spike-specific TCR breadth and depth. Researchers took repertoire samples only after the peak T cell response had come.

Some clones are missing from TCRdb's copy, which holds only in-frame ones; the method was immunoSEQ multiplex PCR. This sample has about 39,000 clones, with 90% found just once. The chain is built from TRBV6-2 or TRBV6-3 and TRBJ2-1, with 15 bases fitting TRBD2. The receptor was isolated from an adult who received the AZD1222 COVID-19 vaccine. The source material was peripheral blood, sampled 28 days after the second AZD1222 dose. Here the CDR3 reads CASSWTSGGGYNEQFF. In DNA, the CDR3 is TGTGCCAGCAGTTGGACTAGCGGGGGGGGATACAATGAGCAGTTCTTC.